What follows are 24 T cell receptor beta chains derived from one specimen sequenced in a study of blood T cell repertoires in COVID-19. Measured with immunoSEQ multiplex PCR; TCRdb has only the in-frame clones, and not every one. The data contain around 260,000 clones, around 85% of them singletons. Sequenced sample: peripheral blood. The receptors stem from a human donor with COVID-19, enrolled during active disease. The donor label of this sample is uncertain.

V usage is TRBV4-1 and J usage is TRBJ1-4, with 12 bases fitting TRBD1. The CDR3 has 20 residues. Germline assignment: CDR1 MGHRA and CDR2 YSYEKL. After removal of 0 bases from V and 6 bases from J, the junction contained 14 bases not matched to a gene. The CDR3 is CASSQDPGTGGLLRDEKLFF. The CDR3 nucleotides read TGCGCCAGCAGCCAAGATCCCGGGACAGGGGGCTTATTGCGAGATGAAAAACTGTTTTTT.

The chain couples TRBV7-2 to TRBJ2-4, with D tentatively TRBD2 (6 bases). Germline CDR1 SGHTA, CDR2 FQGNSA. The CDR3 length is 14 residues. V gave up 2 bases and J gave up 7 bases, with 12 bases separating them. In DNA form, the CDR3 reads TGTGCCAGCAGCTTAAACAGGAGGGGCAACATTCAGTACTTC. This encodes CASSLNRRGNIQYF.

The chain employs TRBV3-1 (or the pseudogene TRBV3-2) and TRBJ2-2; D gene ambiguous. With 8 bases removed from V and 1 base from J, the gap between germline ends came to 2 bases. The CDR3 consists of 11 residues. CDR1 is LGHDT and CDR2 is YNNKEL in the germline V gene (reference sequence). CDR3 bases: TGTGCCAGCCAGAACACCGGGGAGCTGTTTTTT. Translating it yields CASQNTGELFF.

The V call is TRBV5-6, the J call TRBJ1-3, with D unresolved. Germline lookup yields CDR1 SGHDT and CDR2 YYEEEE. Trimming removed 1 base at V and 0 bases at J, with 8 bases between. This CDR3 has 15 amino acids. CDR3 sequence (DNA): TGTGCCAGCAGCTTGTACTCGAACTCTGGAAACACCATATATTTT. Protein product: CASSLYSNSGNTIYF.

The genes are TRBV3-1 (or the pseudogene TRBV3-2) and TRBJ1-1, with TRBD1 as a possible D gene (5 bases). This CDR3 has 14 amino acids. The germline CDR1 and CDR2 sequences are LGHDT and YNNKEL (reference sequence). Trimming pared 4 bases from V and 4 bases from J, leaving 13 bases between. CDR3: CASSRDYPVTEAFF. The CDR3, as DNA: TGTGCCAGCAGCCGGGACTACCCGGTCACTGAAGCTTTCTTT.

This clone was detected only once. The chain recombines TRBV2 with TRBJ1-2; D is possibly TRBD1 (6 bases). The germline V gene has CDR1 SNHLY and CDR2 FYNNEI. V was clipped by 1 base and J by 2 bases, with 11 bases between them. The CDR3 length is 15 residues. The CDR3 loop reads CASSEGGPLNYGYTF. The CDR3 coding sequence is TGTGCCAGCAGTGAAGGGGGGCCCTTAAACTATGGCTACACCTTC.

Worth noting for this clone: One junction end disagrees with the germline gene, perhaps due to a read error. DNA of the CDR3: TGCGCCCGCAGGGGGGGGACTTCTTCCGGAAATAGCGGGACTGTCACCGGGGAGCTGTTTTTT. As protein: CARRGGTSSGNSGTVTGELFF. V is TRBV5-1 and J is TRBJ2-2, with D tentatively TRBD2 (8 bases). This CDR3 has 21 amino acids. Per the germline V gene, CDR1 is SGHRS and CDR2 is YFSETQ.

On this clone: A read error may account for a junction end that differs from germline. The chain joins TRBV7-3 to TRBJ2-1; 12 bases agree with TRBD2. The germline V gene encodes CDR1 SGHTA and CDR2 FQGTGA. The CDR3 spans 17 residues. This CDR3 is CASSLTGTSGLYNEQFF. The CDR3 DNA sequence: TGTGCCAGTAGCTTAACCGGGACTAGCGGGCTTTACAATGAGCAGTTCTTC. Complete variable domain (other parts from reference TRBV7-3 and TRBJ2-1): GAGVSQTPSNKVTEKGKYVELRCDPISGHTALYWYRQSLGQGPEFLIYFQGTGAADDSGLPNDRFFAVRPEGSVSTLKIQRTERGDSAVYLCASSLTGTSGLYNEQFFGPGTRLTVL.

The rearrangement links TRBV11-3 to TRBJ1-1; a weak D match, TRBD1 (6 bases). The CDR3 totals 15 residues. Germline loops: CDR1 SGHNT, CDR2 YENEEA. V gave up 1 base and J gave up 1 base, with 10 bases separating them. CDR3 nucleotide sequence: TGTGCCAGCAGCTTAGGGGGGGGACAGAACACTGAAGCTTTCTTT. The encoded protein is CASSLGGGQNTEAFF.

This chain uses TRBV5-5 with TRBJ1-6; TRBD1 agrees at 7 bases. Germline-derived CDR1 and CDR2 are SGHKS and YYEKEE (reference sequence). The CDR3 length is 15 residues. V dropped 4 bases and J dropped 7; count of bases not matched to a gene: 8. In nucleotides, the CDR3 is TGTGCCAGCAGCGGCACCGGGACAGAGAATTCACCCCTCCACTTT. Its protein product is CASSGTGTENSPLHF.

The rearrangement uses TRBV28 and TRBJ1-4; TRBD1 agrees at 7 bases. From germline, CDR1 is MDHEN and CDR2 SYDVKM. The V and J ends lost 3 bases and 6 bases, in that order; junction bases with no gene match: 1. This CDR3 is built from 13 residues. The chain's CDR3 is CASSFRGDEKLFF. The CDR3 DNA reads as TGTGCCAGCAGTTTCAGGGGGGATGAAAAACTGTTTTTT.

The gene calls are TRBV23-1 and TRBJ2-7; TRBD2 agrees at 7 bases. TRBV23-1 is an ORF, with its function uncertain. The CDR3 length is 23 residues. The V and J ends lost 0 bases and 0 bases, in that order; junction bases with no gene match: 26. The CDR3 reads CASSQSQGLSVLSRGSSSYEQYF. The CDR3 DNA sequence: TGCGCCAGCAGTCAATCTCAGGGTCTTAGCGTCTTATCGCGCGGGAGTAGCTCCTACGAGCAGTACTTC.

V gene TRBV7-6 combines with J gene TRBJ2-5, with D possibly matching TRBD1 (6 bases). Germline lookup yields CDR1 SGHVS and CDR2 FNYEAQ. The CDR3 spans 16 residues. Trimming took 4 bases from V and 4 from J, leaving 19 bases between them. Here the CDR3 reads CASSYPTGLKGETQYF. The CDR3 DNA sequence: TGTGCCAGCAGCTACCCCACAGGGCTTAAGGGAGAGACCCAGTACTTC.

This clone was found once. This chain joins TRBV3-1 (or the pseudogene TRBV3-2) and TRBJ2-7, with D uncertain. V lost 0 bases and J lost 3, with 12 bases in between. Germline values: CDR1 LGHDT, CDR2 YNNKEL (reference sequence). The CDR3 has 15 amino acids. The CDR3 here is CASSQDLGEFYEQYF. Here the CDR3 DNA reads TGTGCCAGCAGCCAAGATCTTGGAGAGTTCTACGAGCAGTACTTC.

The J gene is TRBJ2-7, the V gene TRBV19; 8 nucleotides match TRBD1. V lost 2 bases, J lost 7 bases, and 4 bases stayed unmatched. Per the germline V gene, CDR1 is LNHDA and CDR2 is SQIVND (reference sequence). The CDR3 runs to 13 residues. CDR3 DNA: TGTGCCAGTAGTATACAGGGGGCGAGGGAGCAGTACTTC. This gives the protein CASSIQGAREQYF.

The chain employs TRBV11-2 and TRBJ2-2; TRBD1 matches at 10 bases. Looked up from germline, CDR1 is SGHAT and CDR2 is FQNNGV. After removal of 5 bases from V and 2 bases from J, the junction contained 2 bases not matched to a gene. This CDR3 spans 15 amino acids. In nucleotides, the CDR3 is TGTGCCAGCAGCCGGGACAGGGGAAACACCGGGGAGCTGTTTTTT. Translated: CASSRDRGNTGELFF.

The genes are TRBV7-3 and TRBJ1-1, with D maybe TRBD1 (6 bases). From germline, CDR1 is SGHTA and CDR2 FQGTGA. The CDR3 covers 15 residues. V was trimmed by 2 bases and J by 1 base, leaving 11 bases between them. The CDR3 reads CASSLGGAGNTEAFF. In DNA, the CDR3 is TGTGCCAGCAGCTTAGGGGGCGCGGGGAACACTGAAGCTTTCTTT.

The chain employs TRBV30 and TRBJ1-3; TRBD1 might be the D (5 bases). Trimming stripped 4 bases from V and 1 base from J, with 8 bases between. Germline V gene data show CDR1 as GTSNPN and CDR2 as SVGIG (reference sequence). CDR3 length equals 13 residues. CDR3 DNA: TGTGCCTGGACCAGGGTGTCTGGAAACACCATATATTTT. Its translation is CAWTRVSGNTIYF.

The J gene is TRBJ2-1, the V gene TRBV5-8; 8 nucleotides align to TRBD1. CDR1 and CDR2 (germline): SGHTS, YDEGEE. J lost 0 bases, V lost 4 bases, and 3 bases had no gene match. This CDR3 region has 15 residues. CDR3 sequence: CASSRTGSSYNEQFF. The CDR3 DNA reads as TGTGCCAGCAGCCGGACAGGGAGCTCCTACAATGAGCAGTTCTTC.

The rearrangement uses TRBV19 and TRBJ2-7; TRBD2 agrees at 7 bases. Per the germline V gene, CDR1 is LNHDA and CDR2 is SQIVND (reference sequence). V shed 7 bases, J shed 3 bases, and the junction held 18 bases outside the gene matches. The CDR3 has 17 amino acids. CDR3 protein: CASTPHGGAGGGYEQYF. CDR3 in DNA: TGTGCCAGTACCCCCCACGGAGGGGCTGGGGGGGGCTACGAGCAGTACTTC.

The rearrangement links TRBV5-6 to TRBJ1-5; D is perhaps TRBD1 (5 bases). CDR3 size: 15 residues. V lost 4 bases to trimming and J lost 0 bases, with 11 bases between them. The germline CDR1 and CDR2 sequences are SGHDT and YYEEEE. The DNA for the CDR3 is TGTGCCAGCAGCAAGGGGTTATATAGCAATCAGCCCCAGCATTTT. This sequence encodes CASSKGLYSNQPQHF.

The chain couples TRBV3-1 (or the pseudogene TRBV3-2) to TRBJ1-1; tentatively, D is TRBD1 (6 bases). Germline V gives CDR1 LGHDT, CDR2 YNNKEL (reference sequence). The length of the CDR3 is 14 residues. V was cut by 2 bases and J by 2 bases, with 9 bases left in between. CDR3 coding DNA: TGTGCCAGCAGCCAAACGGACAGCAACACTGAAGCTTTCTTT. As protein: CASSQTDSNTEAFF.

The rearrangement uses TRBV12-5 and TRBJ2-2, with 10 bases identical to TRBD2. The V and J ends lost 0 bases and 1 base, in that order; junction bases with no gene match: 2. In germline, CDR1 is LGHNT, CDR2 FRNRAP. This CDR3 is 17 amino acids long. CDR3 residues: CASGLVRTSGNTGELFF. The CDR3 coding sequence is TGTGCTAGTGGTTTGGTCCGGACTAGCGGGAACACCGGGGAGCTGTTTTTT.

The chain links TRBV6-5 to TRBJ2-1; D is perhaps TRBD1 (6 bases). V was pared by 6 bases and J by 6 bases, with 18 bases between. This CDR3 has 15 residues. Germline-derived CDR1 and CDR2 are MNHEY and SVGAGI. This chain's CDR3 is CASRSQGYLGNEQFF. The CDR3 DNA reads TGTGCCAGCAGATCCCAGGGGTACCTAGGCAATGAGCAGTTCTTC.